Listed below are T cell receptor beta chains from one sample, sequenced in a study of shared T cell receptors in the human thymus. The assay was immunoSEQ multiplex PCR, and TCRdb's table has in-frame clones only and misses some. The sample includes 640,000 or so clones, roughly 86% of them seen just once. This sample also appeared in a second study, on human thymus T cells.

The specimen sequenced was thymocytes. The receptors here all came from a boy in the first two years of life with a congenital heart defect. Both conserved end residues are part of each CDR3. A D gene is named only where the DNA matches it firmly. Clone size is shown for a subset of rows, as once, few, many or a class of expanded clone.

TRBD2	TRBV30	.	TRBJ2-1	CAWRYTPTSGEHNEQFF	TGTGCCTGGAGATATACACCGACTAGCGGGGAACACAATGAGCAGTTCTTC
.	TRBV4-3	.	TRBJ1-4	CASSQDRATGYEKLFF	TGCGCCAGCAGCCAAGATCGTGCTACAGGTTATGAAAAACTGTTTTTT
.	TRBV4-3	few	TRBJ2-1	CASSQYRQDPYNEQFF	TGCGCCAGCAGCCAATACAGACAGGACCCCTACAATGAGCAGTTCTTC
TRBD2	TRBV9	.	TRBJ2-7	CASSVGGTSGRGTYEQYF	TGTGCCAGCAGCGTAGGCGGGACTAGCGGGAGGGGTACCTACGAGCAGTACTTC
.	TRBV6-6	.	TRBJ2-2	CASSYDPGTGELFF	TGTGCCAGCAGTTACGACCCGGGCACCGGGGAGCTGTTTTTT
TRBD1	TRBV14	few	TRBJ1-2	CASSQDLDRAVNYGYTF	TGTGCCAGCAGCCAAGATTTGGACAGGGCAGTAAACTATGGCTACACCTTC
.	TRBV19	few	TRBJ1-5	CASSSVGMSFHQPQHF	TGTGCCAGTAGTTCGGTCGGGATGTCCTTCCATCAGCCCCAGCATTTT
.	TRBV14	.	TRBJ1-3	CASSQEGPRGSRNTIYF	TGTGCCAGCAGCCAAGAGGGTCCACGGGGAAGCAGAAACACCATATATTTT
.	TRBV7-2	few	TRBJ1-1	CASSSSSEAFF	TGTGCCAGCAGCTCGAGCTCTGAAGCTTTCTTT
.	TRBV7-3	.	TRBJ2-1	CASSYSGDEQFF	TGTGCCAGCAGCTATTCCGGGGATGAGCAGTTCTTC
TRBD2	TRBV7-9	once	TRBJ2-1	CASSLVLAGNNEQFF	TGTGCCAGCAGCTTAGTACTAGCGGGAAACAATGAGCAGTTCTTC
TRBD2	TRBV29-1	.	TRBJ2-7	CSVVWLADLYEQYF	TGCAGCGTTGTTTGGCTAGCGGACCTCTACGAGCAGTACTTC
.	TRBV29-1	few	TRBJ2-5	CSVGTLEEETQYF	TGCAGCGTTGGGACTCTAGAAGAAGAGACCCAGTACTTC
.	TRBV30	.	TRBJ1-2	CAWSVLRTVNYGYTF	TGTGCCTGGAGTGTCCTCCGAACAGTTAACTATGGCTACACCTTC
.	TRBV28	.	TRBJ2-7	CASNPSDREINYEQYF	TGTGCCAGCAATCCTAGCGACAGGGAAATTAACTACGAGCAGTACTTC
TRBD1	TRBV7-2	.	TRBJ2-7	CASSCTGVFYEQYF	TGTGCCAGCAGCTGCACAGGGGTTTTTTACGAGCAGTACTTC
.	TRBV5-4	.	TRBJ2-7	CASSLERASYEQYF	TGTGCCAGCAGCTTGGAGCGGGCCTCCTACGAGCAGTACTTC
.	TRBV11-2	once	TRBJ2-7	CASSLDSPRFATYEQYF	TGTGCCAGCAGCTTAGATTCTCCTAGATTCGCTACCTACGAGCAGTACTTC
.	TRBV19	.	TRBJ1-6	CASSPRGEISPLHF	TGTGCCAGTAGTCCTCGGGGGGAAATTTCACCCCTCCACTTT
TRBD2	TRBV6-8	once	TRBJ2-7	CASSPPSGSPLYEQYF	TGTGCCAGCAGCCCTCCGAGCGGGAGTCCACTCTACGAGCAGTACTTC
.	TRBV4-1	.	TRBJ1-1	CASSQFPRDTHTEAFF	TGCGCCAGCAGCCAATTCCCCCGGGACACCCACACTGAAGCTTTCTTT
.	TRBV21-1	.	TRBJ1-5	CARRTGIDNQPQHF	TGTGCCAGGAGGACAGGGATCGACAATCAGCCCCAGCATTTT
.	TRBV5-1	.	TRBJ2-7	CASSLLGEQYF	TGCGCCAGCAGCCTCCTCGGGGAGCAGTACTTC
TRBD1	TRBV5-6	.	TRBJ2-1	CASSRDRASYNEQFF	TGTGCCAGCAGCCGGGACAGGGCCTCCTACAATGAGCAGTTCTTC
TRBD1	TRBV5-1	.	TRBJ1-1	CASSPSPTGANTEAFF	TGCGCCAGCAGCCCCTCACCGACAGGGGCTAACACTGAAGCTTTCTTT
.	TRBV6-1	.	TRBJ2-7	CASNCGTVTYEQYF	TGTGCCAGCAATTGCGGGACAGTCACCTACGAGCAGTACTTC
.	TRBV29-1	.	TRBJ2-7	CSVLGTLHEQYF	TGCAGCGTCCTCGGGACTCTCCACGAGCAGTACTTC
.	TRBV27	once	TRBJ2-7	CASSPRDNPRGEQYF	TGTGCCAGCAGTCCCCGGGACAACCCCCGGGGCGAGCAGTACTTC
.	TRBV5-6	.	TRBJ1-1	CASSLTGKDTEAFF	TGTGCCAGCAGCTTGACAGGGAAGGACACTGAAGCTTTCTTT
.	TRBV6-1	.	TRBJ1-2	CASSPRRQNYGYTF	TGTGCCAGCAGCCCAAGGAGGCAGAACTATGGCTACACCTTC
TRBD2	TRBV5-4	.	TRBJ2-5	CASRTAGGETQYF	TGTGCCAGCAGGACGGCGGGGGGAGAGACCCAGTACTTC
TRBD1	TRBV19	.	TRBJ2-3	CASTDRATGTQYF	TGTGCCAGTACGGACAGGGCCACGGGCACGCAGTATTTT
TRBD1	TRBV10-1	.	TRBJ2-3	CASSEKGTGLTDTQYF	TGCGCCAGCAGTGAGAAGGGGACAGGGCTCACAGATACGCAGTATTTT
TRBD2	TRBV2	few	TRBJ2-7	CASRSLAGPYYEQYF	TGTGCCAGCAGATCTCTAGCGGGGCCATATTACGAGCAGTACTTC
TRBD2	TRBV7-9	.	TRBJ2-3	CASSSHFSGGRDTQYF	TGTGCCAGCAGCTCTCACTTTAGCGGGGGAAGAGATACGCAGTATTTT
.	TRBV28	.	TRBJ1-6	CASSLTGSSPLHF	TGTGCCAGCAGTTTAACAGGGAGTTCACCCCTCCACTTT
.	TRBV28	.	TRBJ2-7	CASRLTETYEQYF	TGTGCCAGCAGATTGACAGAGACCTACGAGCAGTACTTC
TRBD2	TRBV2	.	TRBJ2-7	CASRHAADRGPGLAGGCPHEQYF	TGTGCCAGCAGACACGCCGCAGATCGGGGCCCGGGACTAGCGGGGGGGTGTCCCCACGAGCAGTACTTC
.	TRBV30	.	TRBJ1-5	CAWSGQVSTDSNQPQHF	TGTGCCTGGAGTGGCCAAGTCTCGACAGATAGCAATCAGCCCCAGCATTTT
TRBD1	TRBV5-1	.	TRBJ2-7	CASSASTGGYEQYF	TGCGCCAGCAGCGCGAGCACAGGGGGCTACGAGCAGTACTTC
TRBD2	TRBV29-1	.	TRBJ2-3	CSGRGLARSTDTQYF	TGCAGCGGCCGCGGACTAGCGAGGAGCACAGATACGCAGTATTTT
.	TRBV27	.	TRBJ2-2	CASSLGRWYTGELFF	TGTGCCAGCAGTTTAGGGAGATGGTACACCGGGGAGCTGTTTTTT
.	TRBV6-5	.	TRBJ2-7	CASSKGLPLEQYF	TGTGCCAGCAGCAAGGGACTCCCCCTCGAGCAGTACTTC
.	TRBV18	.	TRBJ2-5	CASSPRDLQETQYF	TGTGCCAGCTCACCTCGGGATCTCCAAGAGACCCAGTACTTC
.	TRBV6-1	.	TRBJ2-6	CASSGRDIDSGANVLTF	TGTGCCAGCAGTGGTAGAGACATCGACTCTGGGGCCAACGTCCTGACTTTC
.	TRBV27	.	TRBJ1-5	CASSFRRGFQPQHF	TGCGCCAGCAGTTTCCGTCGAGGATTTCAGCCCCAGCATTTT
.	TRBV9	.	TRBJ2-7	CASSPHDRHYEQYF	TGTGCCAGCAGCCCCCACGACAGACACTACGAGCAGTACTTC
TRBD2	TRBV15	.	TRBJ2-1	CATSRVGREGINEQFF	TGTGCCACCAGCAGAGTTGGGCGGGAGGGTATCAATGAGCAGTTCTTC
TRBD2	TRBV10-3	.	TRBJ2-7	CAISDPAGGPYEQYF	TGTGCCATCAGTGACCCAGCGGGAGGGCCCTACGAGCAGTACTTC
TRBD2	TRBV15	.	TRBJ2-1	CATSRVPAGGPFNEQFF	TGTGCCACCAGCAGAGTCCCTGCGGGAGGTCCGTTCAATGAGCAGTTCTTC
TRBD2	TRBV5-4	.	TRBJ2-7	CASSFSGRSLQNSYEQYF	TGTGCCAGCAGCTTCAGCGGGAGGTCCCTTCAAAACTCCTACGAGCAGTACTTC
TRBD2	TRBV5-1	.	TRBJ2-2	CASSPAGASGRAGHTGELFF	TGCGCCAGCAGCCCCGCGGGCGCTAGCGGGAGGGCGGGCCACACCGGGGAGCTGTTTTTT
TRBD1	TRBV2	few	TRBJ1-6	CASGSGQGIRPLHF	TGTGCCAGCGGTAGCGGACAGGGTATTCGGCCCCTCCACTTT
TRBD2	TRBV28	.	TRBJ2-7	CASSGDSSGLVPYEQYF	TGTGCCAGCAGTGGCGACTCATCGGGACTAGTCCCCTACGAGCAGTACTTC
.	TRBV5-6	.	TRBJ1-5	CASSLQRVRSNQPQHF	TGTGCCAGCAGCCTCCAGAGGGTACGTAGCAATCAGCCCCAGCATTTT
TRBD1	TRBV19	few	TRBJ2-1	CASSIPGQGDNEQFF	TGTGCCAGTAGTATCCCGGGACAGGGGGACAATGAGCAGTTCTTC
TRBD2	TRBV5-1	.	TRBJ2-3	CASSSPPGTSGRATQYF	TGCGCCAGCAGCTCCCCTCCCGGGACTAGCGGGAGAGCTACGCAGTATTTT
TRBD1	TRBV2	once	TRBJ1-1	CASSERFRWPGGLNTEAFF	TGTGCCAGCAGTGAAAGGTTTCGGTGGCCAGGGGGACTGAACACTGAAGCTTTCTTT
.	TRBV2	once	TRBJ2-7	CASSEAGAGAPYEQYF	TGTGCCAGCAGTGAAGCGGGGGCGGGGGCACCCTACGAGCAGTACTTC